This entry lists 19 T cell receptor beta chains sequenced from one sample in a study of shared clonotypes between healthy human individuals. Generated by immunoSEQ multiplex PCR, the TCRdb table keeps only in-frame clones and is missing some. The data show 400,000 to 600,000 clones, approximately 79% seen once. The sequencing sample was made of PBMCs. Every receptor here comes from a woman between 40 and 55 years old in good health. Some clones in this sample may be carry-over from other donors' samples.

This clone was detected a few times. The chain is built from TRBV11-3 and TRBJ2-1, with 11 bases lining up with TRBD2. This CDR3 contains 15 residues. The V segment lost 4 bases and the J segment 7 bases; nucleotides outside the gene matches: 6. Germline CDR1 and CDR2: SGHNT and YENEEA. This CDR3 is CASSSGLAGYNEQFF. The DNA for the CDR3 is TGTGCCAGCAGCTCCGGACTAGCGGGTTATAATGAGCAGTTCTTC.

J is TRBJ2-1 and V is TRBV6-1; TRBD2 matches 11 bases. CDR3 length: 17 amino acids. The V and J ends lost 0 bases and 8 bases, in that order; junction bases with no gene match: 9. From germline, CDR1 is MNHNS and CDR2 SASEGT. Here the CDR3 reads CASSEARTSGLGYEQFF. DNA for the CDR3: TGTGCCAGCAGTGAAGCGCGGACTAGCGGGTTAGGGTATGAGCAGTTCTTC.

The CDR3 protein is CASSLSLTSGQATQYF. The CDR3 DNA is TGCGCCAGCAGCCTATCCCTGACTAGCGGCCAGGCGACCCAGTACTTC. The chain couples TRBV4-1 to TRBJ2-5; TRBD2 aligns across 9 bases. With V trimmed by 4 bases and J by 7 bases, 13 bases remained unmatched. The CDR3 is 16 amino acids. CDR1 MGHRA and CDR2 YSYEKL come from the germline V gene.

The gene calls are TRBV5-8 and TRBJ2-1, with 8 bases lining up with TRBD1. The CDR3 has 15 residues. The germline gives CDR1 SGHTS, CDR2 YDEGEE. The J segment lost 5 bases and the V segment lost 4 bases, leaving 8 bases of the junction unmatched. In DNA form, the CDR3 reads TGTGCCAGCAGCCCGGGACAGGTTGGGGACAATGAGCAGTTCTTC. It specifies CASSPGQVGDNEQFF.

V gene TRBV19 combines with J gene TRBJ1-2; the match to TRBD1 covers 9 bases. The germline V gene encodes CDR1 LNHDA and CDR2 SQIVND (reference sequence). Trimming at V came to 10 bases and at J to 1 base, leaving 4 bases not matched to a gene. This CDR3 has 13 residues. CDR3 DNA sequence: TGTGCCACTTGGGACAGGGATAACTATGGCTACACCTTC. This encodes CATWDRDNYGYTF.

This clone was recorded once. The genes are TRBV25-1 and TRBJ2-7, with 12 positions matching TRBD1. The junction had 5 bases not matched to a gene; V was cut back by 0 bases and J by 5 bases. The germline V gene has CDR1 MGHDK and CDR2 SYGVNS. The CDR3 is 16 amino acids. DNA for the CDR3: TGTGCCAGCAGTGAATATTTGGGGACAGGGGGCGACGAGCAGTACTTC. This encodes CASSEYLGTGGDEQYF.

This rearrangement joins TRBV30 to TRBJ1-5; TRBD1 is a possible D gene (6 bases). V shed 3 bases and J shed 3 bases, with 12 bases lying between them. Germline V lookup: CDR1 GTSNPN, CDR2 SVGIG (reference sequence). The CDR3 length is 14 residues. CDR3 loop: CAWRGGRSNQPQHF. CDR3 DNA sequence: TGTGCCTGGAGGGGGGGCAGGTCCAATCAGCCCCAGCATTTT.

Concerning this clone itself: Additional DNA sequences in this sample encode the identical CDR3. The chain employs TRBV2 and TRBJ2-7; D possibly uses TRBD1 or TRBD2 (5 bases each). V gave up 9 bases and J gave up 2 bases, with 20 bases separating them. This CDR3 has 15 amino acids. CDR1 is SNHLY and CDR2 is FYNNEI in the germline V gene. The CDR3 DNA follows: TGTGCCAGGTCCCCCCCGGGACCGGTCCCCTACGAGCAGTACTTC. This codes for CARSPPGPVPYEQYF.

This chain uses TRBV5-1 with TRBJ2-5, with unresolved D. The CDR3 spans 11 residues. The ends were cut back, 3 bases at V and 7 bases at J, with 7 bases in the middle. Looked up from germline, CDR1 is SGHRS and CDR2 is YFSETQ. This CDR3 is CASSWGGTQYF. DNA of the CDR3: TGCGCCAGCAGCTGGGGTGGGACCCAGTACTTC. Full variable domain (missing parts from reference TRBV5-1 and TRBJ2-5): KAGVTQTPRYLIKTRGQQVTLSCSPISGHRSVSWYQQTPGQGLQFLFEYFSETQRNKGNFPGRFSGRQFSNSRSEMNVSTLELGDSALYLCASSWGGTQYFGPGTRLLVL.

This chain uses TRBV10-3 with TRBJ2-7; D is possibly TRBD2 (5 bases). V lost 4 bases and J 5 bases, leaving 9 bases between the germline ends. CDR3 length: 12 amino acids. Germline values: CDR1 ENHRY, CDR2 SYGVKD. The CDR3 DNA reads as TGTGCCATCAGTGGACCTAGCAACGAGCAGTACTTC. This codes for CAISGPSNEQYF.

The V call is TRBV6-5, the J call TRBJ2-5; no firm D call. This CDR3 comprises 14 residues. Germline loops: CDR1 MNHEY, CDR2 SVGAGI. CDR3 in amino acids: CATTVNGDKGTQYF. In DNA form, the CDR3 reads TGTGCAACAACAGTTAACGGAGACAAGGGGACCCAGTACTTC.

This clone was counted between two and nine times. This chain joins TRBV18 and TRBJ2-5; TRBD2 aligns across 9 bases. Unmatched junction bases numbered 12, after V lost 3 bases and J lost 4 bases. Germline CDR1 KGHSH, CDR2 LQKENI. The CDR3 is made up of 17 amino acids. Here the CDR3 DNA reads TGTGCCAGCTCACCCATCTCTCTTAGCGGGAGCGGAGAGACCCAGTACTTC. It is translated as CASSPISLSGSGETQYF.

This clone was counted only a few times. The rearrangement joins TRBV5-1 to TRBJ2-2; D gene unclear. V lost 0 bases and J lost 0, with 6 bases in between. Germline V gives CDR1 SGHRS, CDR2 YFSETQ. This CDR3 contains 15 residues. The CDR3 DNA follows: TGCGCCAGCAGCTTGGTGCAGACGAACACCGGGGAGCTGTTTTTT. Protein sequence: CASSLVQTNTGELFF.

V is TRBV5-1 and J is TRBJ1-3; D gene ambiguous. The V gene lost 0 bases and the J gene lost 6 bases, with 10 bases spanning the gap. This CDR3 region has 14 residues. The V gene's germline CDR1 is SGHRS and CDR2 YFSETQ. Written as DNA, the CDR3 is TGCGCCAGCAGCTTGGAGGCAGAGCAAAACACCATATATTTT. Translating gives CASSLEAEQNTIYF.

This clone has just one count. V gene TRBV9 combines with J gene TRBJ2-4; the D gene is possibly TRBD2 (6 bases). In germline, CDR1 is SGDLS, CDR2 YYNGEE. The CDR3 has 14 residues. V was shortened by 4 bases and J by 6 bases, with 14 bases between the two germline ends. Here the CDR3 DNA reads TGTGCCAGCAGCACCTTAGCGGACCCAAACATTCAGTACTTC. Amino acids: CASSTLADPNIQYF. Drawing the rest from reference TRBV9 and TRBJ2-4, the complete variable domain is DSGVTQTPKHLITATGQRVTLRCSPRSGDLSVYWYQQSLDQGLQFLIQYYNGEERAKGNILERFSAQQFPDLHSELNLSSLELGDSALYFCASSTLADPNIQYFGAGTRLSVL.

A note on this clone: This likely stems from a read error, as it lies one base from a far larger clone. The same CDR3 also results from other DNA sequences found in this sample. The chain couples TRBV6-5 to TRBJ1-5, with D maybe TRBD1 (5 bases). V was cut by 5 bases and J by 6 bases, with 17 bases left in between. CDR1 MNHEY and CDR2 SVGAGI come from the germline V gene. The CDR3 totals 15 residues. The CDR3 protein is CASSPQWGGSQPQHF. The CDR3 DNA follows: TGTGCCAGCAGTCCGCAGTGGGGGGGGAGTCAGCCCCAGCATTTT.

The chain couples TRBV6-6 to TRBJ2-7, with TRBD2 matching 8 bases. V shed 2 bases, J shed 1 base, and the junction held 7 bases outside the gene matches. This CDR3 is 16 amino acids long. Per the germline V gene, CDR1 is MNHNY and CDR2 is SVGAGI (reference sequence). CDR3 amino acids: CASSYLIAGTSYEQYF. DNA of the CDR3: TGTGCCAGCAGTTACCTAATAGCGGGAACGTCCTACGAGCAGTACTTC.

The CDR3 protein is CASSDLGAGQETQYF. The CDR3 bases are TGTGCCAGCAGTGATCTGGGGGCTGGACAAGAGACCCAGTACTTC. The chain uses TRBV25-1 and TRBJ2-5; perhaps TRBD1 as D (6 bases). Germline values: CDR1 MGHDK, CDR2 SYGVNS. Trimming cost V 3 bases and J 2 bases, with 13 bases left between them. The CDR3 has 15 amino acids.

This clone has just one count. The chain is built from TRBV9 and TRBJ2-2; D gene uncertain. The germline V gene has CDR1 SGDLS and CDR2 YYNGEE. The CDR3 runs 12 residues. Between the trimmed V and J ends, which lost 4 bases and 5 bases, there was a span of 6 bases. The CDR3, as DNA: TGTGCCAGCAGCCCCTATACCGGGGAGCTGTTTTTT. Amino acid sequence: CASSPYTGELFF.